This TCR beta chain was documented in a study of T cells after yellow fever vaccination. This clonotype has a handful of counts. Antigen specificity is unknown. Points from the study as a whole: Weaker overall, the secondary response nonetheless peaked faster (day 5 versus 15). Contamination by abundant bulk-population clonotypes could be present in FACS-sorted repertoires.

With 5 bases removed from V and 0 bases from J, the gap between germline ends came to 26 bases. Germline V CDR1 and CDR2: SGHTA, FQGTGA. The CDR3 loop spans 21 amino acids. A 5'RACE template-switching step, the method used to make TCR cDNA, added a universal primer site and UMIs. TCRdb called the 5' RACE reads again in MiXCR, with one record for every CDR3 protein. The sample holds about 340,000 distinct CDR3 sequences, roughly 4.3% seen once. The V call is TRBV7-3, the J call TRBJ1-6, with D hard to call. This TCR derives from a man aged 18 to 29 who received the YFV17D yellow fever vaccine. Here the sequenced sample was PBMCs, taken 5 days after the yellow fever booster vaccination. The CDR3 spells CASSLITSFRGYRSYNSPLHF. For the CDR3, the DNA is TGTGCCAGCAGCCTAATAACTTCGTTCCGCGGGTACCGCTCCTATAATTCACCCCTCCACTTT.